This T cell receptor (beta chain) was recovered during a study of T cells in Graves' hyperthyroidism and ophthalmopathy. TCR beta CDR3 regions were amplified from RNA. TCR CDR3 regions were first amplified by RT-PCR with HTBI primers. TCRdb re-derived calls from the multiplex PCR reads in MiXCR, one entry per CDR3 protein. This table holds about 610,000 distinct CDR3 sequences, roughly 50% found once. The CDR3 length is 14 residues. V lost 2 bases, J lost 4 bases, and 3 bases stayed unmatched. CDR1 is MNHEY and CDR2 is SMNVEV in the germline V gene (reference sequence). This TCR was recovered from a woman aged 18 to 35 with Graves' hyperthyroidism. Sequencing input: peripheral blood or thyroid tissue (not recorded which). The J gene is TRBJ2-5, the V gene TRBV27; 8 positions agree with TRBD1. The CDR3 DNA reads as TGTGCCAGCAGTTTAGACAGGGGAGGAGAGACCCAGTACTTC. It translates to CASSLDRGGETQYF.